This T cell receptor beta chain is drawn from a study of T-cell reconstitution after alpha-beta-depleted transplantation in children (dated by TCRdb to about 2016). Background for the entire study: Using TCR repertoire profiling, the study followed T-cell immune reconstitution in a quantitative way in children after TCRalphabeta/CD19-depleted allogeneic hematopoietic cell transplantation. Study-wide conclusions, independent of this receptor: The apparently early recovery of alphabetaT-cell counts about two months after transplant reportedly depended on only several hundred rapidly expanded clones that came from non-depleted graft cells. The frequencies of hyperexpanded clones fell over the following months, and after one year, T-cell counts and TCRbeta diversity were mostly attributed to newly produced T cells. In some patients, the high TCRbeta diversity seen at day 60 was put down to recipient T cells and intrathymic progenitors that had survived conditioning.

Library preparation used PCR. The sequencer listed for this sample is Illumina HiSeq 2500. Molecular barcoding was employed in the preparation of TCR libraries, with unique molecular identifiers being used to normalize TCRbeta repertoire quantification. The public reads were run again by TCRdb, first through fastp at Q25 and then through MiXCR, and only productive beta chains were kept. Rows with one shared CDR3 protein collapse into an entry with the most common genes and DNA. A total of hundreds of thousands of distinct CDR3 sequences appear in this sample, roughly 13% of them only once. The ten top clones hold 0.79% of the sample. In light of the paper, this sample's treatment or condition label describes: allogeneic hematopoietic cell transplantation with graft depleted of TCRalphabeta T cells and CD19 B cells. The children who served as transplant recipients had been given grafts of TCRalphabeta/CD19-depleted allogeneic hematopoietic cells.

According to the germline V gene (reference sequence), CDR1 reads SEHNR and CDR2 reads FQNEAQ. The CDR3, from cysteine to phenylalanine, totals 17 residues. This entry keeps only the CDR3 DNA: 51 bases, framed from base 1. The V end gives up 5 bases and the J end 0 bases, leaving 10 bases in the junction not matched to a gene. About this clonotype: This clone's antigen is unknown. One base away there is no much larger clone; base qualities are not given.

The chain couples TRBV7-9 to TRBJ2-1; 7 central nucleotides agree with TRBD1. The specimen comprised PBMCs, sampled before TCRalphabeta/CD19-depleted stem cell transplant. The TCR was taken from a girl aged 2-10 years with congenital amegakaryocytic thrombocytopenia, due to receive a stem cell transplant. The bases are TGTGCCAGCAGCCTAGGGACAGACGCAAGCTCCTACAATGAGCAGTTCTTC. Its product reads: CASSLGTDASSYNEQFF.